The rows below give T cell receptor beta chains drawn from one sample of a study of cytomegalovirus exposure and HLA in healthy donors. This table comes from immunoSEQ multiplex PCR, and its TCRdb copy is limited to in-frame clones, with some not included. The sample comprises around 130,000 clones, roughly four fifths of which are singletons, and about 2.7% rests with the top ten. The sequencing sample was made of PBMCs. The source of these receptors is a woman aged 40 to 55 in good health and CMV-seropositive. Both conserved end residues are part of each CDR3. D genes are given only for firm matches. Expanded clones are given a class, and other clones once, few, many or no size at all.

NA,TRBV7-9,TRBJ2-7,TRBD1,CASSGGTGGSYEQYF,TGTGCCAGCAGCGGGGGGACAGGGGGCTCCTACGAGCAGTACTTC
NA,TRBV30,TRBJ1-5,TRBD1,CAWRYPGGGNQPQHF,TGTGCCTGGAGGTACCCAGGGGGAGGCAATCAGCCCCAGCATTTT
NA,TRBV15,TRBJ2-3,NA,CATGEFSSTDTQYF,TGTGCCACGGGAGAGTTCTCTAGCACAGATACGCAGTATTTT
NA,TRBV7-2,TRBJ2-7,NA,CASSDRYEQYF,TGTGCCAGCAGCGACAGATACGAGCAGTACTTC
NA,TRBV6-5,TRBJ1-1,TRBD1,CASSYRTGATEAFF,TGTGCCAGCAGTTACAGGACAGGGGCCACTGAAGCTTTCTTT
few,TRBV30,TRBJ1-2,NA,CAWYRAFNGYTF,TGTGCCTGGTACAGGGCCTTCAATGGCTACACCTTC
few,TRBV19,TRBJ2-5,TRBD2,CASSSTSGRGETQYF,TGTGCCAGTAGTTCAACTAGCGGGAGGGGAGAGACCCAGTACTTC
NA,TRBV12-5,TRBJ2-3,NA,CASGLVRGNTQYF,TGTGCTAGTGGTTTGGTAAGGGGGAATACGCAGTATTTT
few,TRBV28,TRBJ1-5,TRBD1,CASSLFGQGAPYSNQPQHF,TGTGCCAGCAGTTTATTCGGGCAGGGGGCACCTTATAGCAATCAGCCCCAGCATTTT
NA,TRBV5-5,TRBJ2-6,TRBD1,CASSFGTGVNSGANVLTF,TGTGCCAGCAGCTTTGGGACAGGGGTAAACTCTGGGGCCAACGTCCTGACTTTC
NA,TRBV6-1,TRBJ2-1,TRBD1,CASPQGSVYNEQFF,TGTGCCAGCCCACAGGGGTCGGTCTACAATGAGCAGTTCTTC
NA,TRBV5-4,TRBJ2-5,NA,CASSLAAGAETQYF,TGTGCCAGCAGCTTGGCCGCAGGGGCTGAGACCCAGTACTTC
NA,TRBV29-1,TRBJ1-2,NA,CSVEGGRGRNYGYTF,TGCAGCGTTGAAGGGGGGCGGGGGAGAAACTATGGCTACACCTTC
NA,TRBV27,TRBJ2-2,NA,CASSFWGGGELFF,TGTGCCAGCAGTTTCTGGGGAGGCGGGGAGCTGTTTTTT
NA,TRBV4-1,TRBJ1-2,TRBD1,CASSQDQGAGGYTF,TGCGCCAGCAGCCAAGATCAGGGGGCTGGAGGCTACACCTTC
NA,TRBV19,TRBJ2-7,TRBD2,CASSIHQRGVNEQYF,TGTGCCAGTAGTATCCACCAGCGGGGGGTCAACGAGCAGTACTTC
NA,TRBV6-5,TRBJ2-1,TRBD2,CASSYLGLAGEQFF,TGTGCCAGCAGTTACTTGGGACTAGCGGGGGAGCAGTTCTTC
NA,TRBV9,TRBJ2-5,NA,CASSVDTGYGETQYF,TGTGCCAGCAGCGTAGATACAGGTTACGGAGAGACCCAGTACTTC
few,TRBV5-1,TRBJ1-1,NA,CASSLGAGKLEAFF,TGCGCCAGCAGCTTGGGCGCAGGGAAGTTGGAAGCTTTCTTT
few,TRBV7-9,TRBJ2-7,TRBD1,CASSFGTGYEQYF,TGTGCCAGCAGCTTCGGGACAGGCTACGAGCAGTACTTC
NA,TRBV19,TRBJ2-3,TRBD2,CASSNLAGDTTDTQYF,TGTGCCAGTAGTAACCTAGCGGGAGACACCACAGATACGCAGTATTTT
few,TRBV7-8,TRBJ1-2,NA,CASSLGANYGYTF,TGTGCCAGCAGCTTGGGCGCTAACTATGGCTACACCTTC